This T cell receptor (beta chain) was sequenced in a study of identical twins. Study outcomes and limitations: In monozygotic twins, models underestimated the sharing of out-of-frame TCR alpha.

There are 15 residues in the CDR3. The germline CDR1 and CDR2 sequences are MNHEY and SVGEGT. The V and J ends lost 2 bases and 5 bases respectively, with 16 bases between them. Template switching introduced a universal primer site, and the cDNA bore unique molecular identifiers. Using its own MiXCR run on the 5' RACE reads, TCRdb lists one record per CDR3 protein. The sample yields a few hundred thousand distinct CDR3 sequences, over 12% seen once. Concerning this clonotype itself: What it binds is unknown.

Another study also made use of these data, one on yellow fever vaccine responses in identical twins.

The TCR originated in a woman aged 18 to 35 in good health. The V call is TRBV6-2 or TRBV6-3, the J call TRBJ2-7; tentative D call: TRBD1 (6 bases). Sequences were obtained from CD4+ T cells sorted from blood. The CDR3 loop reads CASSYDLAGANEQYF. CDR3 nucleotide sequence: TGTGCCAGCAGTTACGATTTGGCAGGGGCAAACGAGCAGTACTTC.